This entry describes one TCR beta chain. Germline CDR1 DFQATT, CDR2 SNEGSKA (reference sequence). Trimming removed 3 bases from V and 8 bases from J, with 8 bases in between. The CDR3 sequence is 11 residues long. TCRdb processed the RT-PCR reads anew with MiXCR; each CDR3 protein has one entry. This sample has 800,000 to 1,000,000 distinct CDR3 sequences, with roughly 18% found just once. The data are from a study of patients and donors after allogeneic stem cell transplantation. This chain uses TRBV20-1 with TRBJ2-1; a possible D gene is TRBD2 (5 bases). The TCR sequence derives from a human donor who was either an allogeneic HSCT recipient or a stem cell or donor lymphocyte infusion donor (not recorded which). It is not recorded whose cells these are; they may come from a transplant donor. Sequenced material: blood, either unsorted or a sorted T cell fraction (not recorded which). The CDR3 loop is CSARRADEQFF. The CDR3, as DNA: TGCAGTGCTAGGAGGGCAGATGAGCAGTTCTTC.